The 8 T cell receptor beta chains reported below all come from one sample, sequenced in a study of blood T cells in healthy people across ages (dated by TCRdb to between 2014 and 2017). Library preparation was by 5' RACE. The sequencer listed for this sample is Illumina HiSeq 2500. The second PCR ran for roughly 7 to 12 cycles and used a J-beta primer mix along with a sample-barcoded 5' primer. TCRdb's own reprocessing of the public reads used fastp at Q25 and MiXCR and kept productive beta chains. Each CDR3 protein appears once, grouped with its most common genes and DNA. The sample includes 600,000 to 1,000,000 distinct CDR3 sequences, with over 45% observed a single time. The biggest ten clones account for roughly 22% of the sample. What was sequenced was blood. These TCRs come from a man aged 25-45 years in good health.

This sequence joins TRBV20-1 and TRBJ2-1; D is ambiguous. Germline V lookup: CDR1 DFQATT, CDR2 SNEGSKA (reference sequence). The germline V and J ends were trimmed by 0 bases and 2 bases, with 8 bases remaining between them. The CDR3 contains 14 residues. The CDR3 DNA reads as TGCAGTGCTAGAGACTCGCAAACCTACAATGAGCAGTTCTTC. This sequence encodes CSARDSQTYNEQFF.

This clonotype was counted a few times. The CDR3 sequence is CASGLGDRPYLGANVLTF. In DNA form, the CDR3 reads TGTGCTAGTGGTTTAGGTGACAGACCTTACCTTGGGGCCAACGTCCTGACTTTC. The chain combines TRBV12-5 with TRBJ2-6, with a weak D call TRBD1 (5 bases). This CDR3 has 18 amino acids. Trimming took off 3 bases at V and 3 bases at J, with 18 bases between the two ends. Germline loops: CDR1 LGHNT, CDR2 FRNRAP. Filled out from reference TRBV12-5 and TRBJ2-6, the complete variable domain reads DARVTQTPRHKVTEMGQEVTMRCQPILGHNTVFWYRQTMMQGLELLAYFRNRAPLDDSGMPKDRFSAEMPDATLATLKIQPSEPRDSAVYFCASGLGDRPYLGANVLTFGAGSRLTVL.

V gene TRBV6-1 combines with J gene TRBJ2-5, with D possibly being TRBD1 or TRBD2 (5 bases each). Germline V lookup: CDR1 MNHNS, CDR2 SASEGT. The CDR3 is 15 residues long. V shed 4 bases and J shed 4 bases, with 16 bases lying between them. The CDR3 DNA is TGTGCCAGCAGTGTAGTGAGACATGGGGGAGAGACCCAGTACTTC. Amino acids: CASSVVRHGGETQYF.

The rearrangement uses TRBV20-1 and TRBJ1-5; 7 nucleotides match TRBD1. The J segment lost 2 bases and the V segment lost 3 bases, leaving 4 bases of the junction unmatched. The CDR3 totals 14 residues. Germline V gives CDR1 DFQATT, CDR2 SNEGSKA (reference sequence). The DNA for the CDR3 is TGCAGTGCTAGGGACAGGTTGGGCAATCAGCCCCAGCATTTT. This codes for CSARDRLGNQPQHF.

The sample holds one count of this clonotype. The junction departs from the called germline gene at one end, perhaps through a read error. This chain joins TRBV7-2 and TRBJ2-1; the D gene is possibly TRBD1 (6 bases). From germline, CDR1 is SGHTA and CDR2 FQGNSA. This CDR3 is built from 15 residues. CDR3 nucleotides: TGTGCCAGCAGCTTTACGGGACAAGCCTACATTGAGCAGTTCTTC. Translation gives CASSFTGQAYIEQFF.

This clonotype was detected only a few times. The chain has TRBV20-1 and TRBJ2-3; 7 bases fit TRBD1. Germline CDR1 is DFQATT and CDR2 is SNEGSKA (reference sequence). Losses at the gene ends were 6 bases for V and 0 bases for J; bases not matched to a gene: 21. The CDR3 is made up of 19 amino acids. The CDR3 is CSARIGGAITGVSTDTQYF. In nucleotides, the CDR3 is TGCAGTGCCAGAATAGGGGGAGCGATCACAGGGGTTAGCACAGATACGCAGTATTTT.

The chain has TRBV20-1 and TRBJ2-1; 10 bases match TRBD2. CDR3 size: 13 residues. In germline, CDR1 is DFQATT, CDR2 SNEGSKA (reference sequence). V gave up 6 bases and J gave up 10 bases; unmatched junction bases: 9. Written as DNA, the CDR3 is TGCAGTGCCCCCGGGACTAGCGTGGGAGAGCAGTTCTTC. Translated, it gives CSAPGTSVGEQFF.

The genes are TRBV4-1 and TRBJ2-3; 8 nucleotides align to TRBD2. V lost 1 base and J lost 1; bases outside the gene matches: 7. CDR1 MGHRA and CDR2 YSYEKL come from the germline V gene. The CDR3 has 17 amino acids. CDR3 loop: CASSQGVSGSGTDTQYF. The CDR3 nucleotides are TGCGCCAGCAGCCAAGGGGTAAGCGGGAGTGGCACAGATACGCAGTATTTT.